This passage covers 15 T cell receptor beta chains from one sample sequenced in a study of T cell responses to AZD1222 COVID-19 vaccine. The method was immunoSEQ multiplex PCR; TCRdb's version includes in-frame clones alone and lacks a portion of them. This sample has 200,000 or so clones, with approximately 92% found just once. The sequencing here drew on peripheral blood, taken on day 0 of AZD1222 vaccination. The receptors were sampled from an adult in good health.

The chain combines TRBV11-2 with TRBJ2-1; 7 nucleotides line up with TRBD1. This CDR3 has 13 residues. J lost 5 bases, V lost 8 bases, and 6 bases had no gene match. CDR1 and CDR2 from the germline V gene are SGHAT and FQNNGV. CDR3 amino acids: CASSVDRNNEQFF. In nucleotides, the CDR3 is TGTGCCAGCTCGGTGGACAGGAACAATGAGCAGTTCTTC.

The J gene is TRBJ2-7, the V gene TRBV13; D not certain. Trimming cost V 5 bases and J 7 bases, with 12 bases left between them. The germline V gene has CDR1 PRHDT and CDR2 FYEKMQ (reference sequence). The CDR3 loop spans 12 amino acids. CDR3 loop: CASSGPTGEQYF. The CDR3 nucleotides read TGTGCCAGCAGCGGGCCCACGGGTGAGCAGTACTTC.

This chain connects TRBV19 to TRBJ2-1; D is tentatively TRBD1 or TRBD2 (6 bases each). Germline CDR1 and CDR2: LNHDA and SQIVND (reference sequence). Trimming took 3 bases from V and 6 from J, leaving 15 bases between them. CDR3 length: 15 residues. The CDR3: CASSMLAGQFNEQFF. The CDR3 DNA follows: TGTGCCAGTAGTATGCTCGCGGGACAATTCAATGAGCAGTTCTTC.

J is TRBJ1-2 and V is TRBV3-1 (or the pseudogene TRBV3-2), with 9 bases lining up with TRBD1. V dropped 4 bases and J dropped 4; count of bases not matched to a gene: 7. The germline gives CDR1 LGHDT, CDR2 YNNKEL (reference sequence). This CDR3 has 15 amino acids. The CDR3 here is CASSLTGGQIYGYTF. DNA of the CDR3: TGTGCCAGCAGCCTTACAGGGGGCCAAATCTATGGCTACACCTTC.

The rearrangement joins TRBV6-5 to TRBJ1-1; 7 bases fit TRBD1. The CDR3 runs 16 residues. J was trimmed by 3 bases and V by 4 bases; bases with no gene match: 11. Per the germline V gene, CDR1 is MNHEY and CDR2 is SVGAGI. The chain's CDR3 is CASSSLIGTGDTEAFF. As DNA, the CDR3 is TGTGCCAGCAGTTCCCTAATCGGTACAGGGGACACTGAAGCTTTCTTT.

The chain recombines TRBV2 with TRBJ2-7; 10 bases line up with TRBD2. CDR1 and CDR2 from the germline V gene are SNHLY and FYNNEI. The CDR3 extends over 14 amino acids. Germline trimming cut 8 bases from V and 0 bases from J; bases unmatched to any gene: 4. CDR3 sequence: CASGGLAASYEQYF. CDR3 bases: TGTGCCAGCGGAGGACTAGCGGCCTCCTACGAGCAGTACTTC.

This chain links TRBV24-1 with TRBJ2-7; 8 bases fit TRBD1. The CDR3 sequence is 17 residues long. CDR1 KGHDR and CDR2 SFDVKD come from the germline V gene. V was pared by 10 bases and J by 0 bases, with 16 bases of the junction left unmatched. CDR3 amino acids: CATPVSRQGPPSYEQYF. As DNA, the CDR3 is TGTGCCACACCAGTATCACGACAGGGGCCTCCCTCCTACGAGCAGTACTTC.

The rearrangement uses TRBV25-1 and TRBJ2-5; tentative D call: TRBD1 (6 bases). The length of the CDR3 is 14 residues. Deletions cut 6 bases from V and 2 bases from J, with 13 bases between. Germline assignment: CDR1 MGHDK and CDR2 SYGVNS. The chain's CDR3 is CASRRTAFQETQYF. The CDR3, as DNA: TGTGCCAGCAGACGGACAGCCTTTCAAGAGACCCAGTACTTC.

The gene calls are TRBV30 and TRBJ1-1, with D possibly being TRBD1 (6 bases). V lost 1 base to trimming and J lost 0 bases, with 15 bases between them. CDR1 is GTSNPN, CDR2 SVGIG, per germline (reference sequence). The CDR3 covers 16 residues. The CDR3 bases are TGTGCCTGGAGTGCCCCCCGACAGGCCCTGAACACTGAAGCTTTCTTT. This codes for CAWSAPRQALNTEAFF.

The genes are TRBV19 and TRBJ2-1; either TRBD1 or TRBD2 may supply D (5 bases each). The ends were cut back, 0 bases at V and 6 bases at J, with 15 bases in the middle. This CDR3 has 16 amino acids. Germline values: CDR1 LNHDA, CDR2 SQIVND (reference sequence). The DNA for the CDR3 is TGTGCCAGTAGTATAGATTGGGGGAGACAGCGCAATGAGCAGTTCTTC. It encodes CASSIDWGRQRNEQFF.

The chain is built from TRBV6-4 and TRBJ1-1, with a weak D call TRBD1 (5 bases). The CDR3 covers 15 residues. Per the germline V gene, CDR1 is MRHNA and CDR2 is SNTAGT. V was shortened by 8 bases and J by 3 bases, with 19 bases between the two germline ends. This CDR3 reads CASALGVGLHTEAFF. In nucleotides, the CDR3 is TGTGCCAGCGCGTTAGGGGTGGGACTTCACACTGAAGCTTTCTTT.

The count of this clone is one. The rearrangement links TRBV28 to TRBJ1-1; 9 bases fit TRBD1. J gave up 1 base and V 8 bases, and 8 bases lay outside the gene matches. CDR3 size: 15 residues. Germline CDR1 and CDR2: MDHEN and SYDVKM. In nucleotides, the CDR3 is TGTGCCAGCCTAACCCCGGGACAGGGGAACACTGAAGCTTTCTTT. This gives the protein CASLTPGQGNTEAFF.

The chain links TRBV2 to TRBJ2-3; 7 nucleotides line up with TRBD2. The CDR3 totals 14 residues. V shed 7 bases, J shed 5 bases, and the junction held 9 bases outside the gene matches. Looked up from germline, CDR1 is SNHLY and CDR2 is FYNNEI. CDR3 bases: TGTGCCAGCAAGCTCAGGGAGGGCCTAGATACGCAGTATTTT. Encoded protein: CASKLREGLDTQYF.

This rearrangement joins TRBV5-1 to TRBJ1-1, with 9 bases that match TRBD1. V trimming: 3 bases; J trimming: 5 bases; junction bases outside the gene matches: 11. Looked up from germline, CDR1 is SGHRS and CDR2 is YFSETQ. CDR3 size: 16 residues. This chain's CDR3 is CASSSQPGQGKTEAFF. DNA of the CDR3: TGCGCCAGCAGCTCGCAACCGGGACAGGGTAAGACTGAAGCTTTCTTT.

The chain employs TRBV7-3 and TRBJ1-1, with D uncertain. CDR1 SGHTA and CDR2 FQGTGA come from the germline V gene. This CDR3 is 14 amino acids long. Trimming shortened V by 4 bases and J by 0 bases, and 9 bases separated the two germline ends. The CDR3 coding sequence is TGTGCCAGCAGCTCTTATACCCTGAACACTGAAGCTTTCTTT. This gives the protein CASSSYTLNTEAFF.